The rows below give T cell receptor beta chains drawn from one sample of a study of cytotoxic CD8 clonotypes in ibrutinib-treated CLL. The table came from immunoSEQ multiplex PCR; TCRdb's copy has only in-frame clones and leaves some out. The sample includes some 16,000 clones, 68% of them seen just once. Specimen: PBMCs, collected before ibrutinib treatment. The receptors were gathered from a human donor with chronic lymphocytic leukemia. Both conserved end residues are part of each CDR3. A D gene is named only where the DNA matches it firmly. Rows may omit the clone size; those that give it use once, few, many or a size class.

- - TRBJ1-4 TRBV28 TGTGCCAGCAGAAAGAGGCAAGGGTATGAAAAACTGTTTTTT CASRKRQGYEKLFF
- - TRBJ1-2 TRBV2 TGTGCCAGCAGTGCGACAGTCTATGGCTACACCTTC CASSATVYGYTF
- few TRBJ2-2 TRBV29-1 TGCAGCGTCGGCAGGGGATTGAACACCGGGGAGCTGTTTTTT CSVGRGLNTGELFF
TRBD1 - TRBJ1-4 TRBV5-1 TGCGCCAGCAGCCTGGATGGACAGGGCGGTGAAAAACTGTTTTTT CASSLDGQGGEKLFF
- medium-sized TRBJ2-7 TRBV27 TGTGCCAGCAGTTTAAGGGGACCAAAGAAGGCTCGCGAGCAGTACTTC CASSLRGPKKAREQYF
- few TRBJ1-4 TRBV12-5 TGTGCTAGTGGTTCCGCCCATGGCGGAGGGAATGAAAAACTGTTTTTT CASGSAHGGGNEKLFF
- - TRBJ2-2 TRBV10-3 TGTGCCATCAGTGAGTCTGCAGGGACCGGGGAGCTGTTTTTT CAISESAGTGELFF
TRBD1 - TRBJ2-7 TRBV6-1 TGTGCCAGCAGTGCATCCGGGACAGGGTATGTTCAGTACTTC CASSASGTGYVQYF
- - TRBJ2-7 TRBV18 TGTGCCAGCTCGTCTTACAGAGACTACGAGCAGTACTTC CASSSYRDYEQYF
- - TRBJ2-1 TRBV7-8 TGTGCCAGCAGCTTAGGGGACACCCGAATTGAGCAGTTCTTC CASSLGDTRIEQFF
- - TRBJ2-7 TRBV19 TGTGCCAGTAGTCCCAAAGGCGGACAGTCCCCTCTATTCTACGAGCAGTACTTC CASSPKGGQSPLFYEQYF
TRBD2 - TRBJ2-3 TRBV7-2 TGTGCCAGCCTAGCGGGGGGCACAGATACGCAGTATTTT CASLAGGTDTQYF
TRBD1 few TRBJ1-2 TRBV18 TGTGCCAGCTCACCACCACTGGGACAGCGCTACGGCTACACCTTC CASSPPLGQRYGYTF